The clone carrying this TCR beta chain was recorded at least ten times. The antigen is not known. Patients picked for sequencing had shown CD8+CD57+ cell expansion detected by flow cytometry. The data stem from a study of CD8+CD57+ T cells in acquired aplastic anemia. Study information: On average, sorted CD4+ and CD8+ cells gave 3.2 ug of DNA.

Study-level points and caveats: Under 35 was the count of CD8+ CDR3 sequences that patients shared with controls.

CDR1 and CDR2 (germline): ENHRY, SYGVKD. CDR3 length: 13 amino acids. Trimming shortened V by 10 bases and J by 3 bases, and 13 bases separated the two germline ends. For CDR3 and TCR beta VDJ profiling, genomic DNA was the template used. TCRdb processed the reads anew with MiXCR; each CDR3 protein has one entry. The sample yields around 200,000 distinct CDR3 sequences, 48% seen once. The sample comprised sorted CD4+, CD8+, or CD8+CD57+ T cells (not recorded which) from PBMCs. This chain links TRBV10-3 with TRBJ1-5; D might be TRBD1 (5 bases). The source of this sequence is a human donor with aplastic anemia. CDR3 loop: CATGGGANQPQHF. In DNA, the CDR3 is TGTGCCACCGGGGGAGGGGCCAATCAGCCCCAGCATTTT.